Following are 29 T cell receptor beta chains from one sample sequenced in a study of T cells in Graves' hyperthyroidism and ophthalmopathy. Template material for amplifying TCR beta CDR3 regions consisted of RNA transcripts. Initially, a first-round RT-PCR of the TCR CDR3 employed the HTBI primer set. TCRdb reprocessed the multiplex PCR reads via MiXCR and lists one record per CDR3 protein. The data contain hundreds of thousands of distinct CDR3 sequences, about 15% of them singletons. The sequenced sample consisted of blood. Receptors originate from a woman in her sixties with Graves' ophthalmopathy.

This clonotype was observed many times. V is TRBV3-1 and J is TRBJ2-3; D gene ambiguous. The length of the CDR3 is 15 residues. V was trimmed by 0 bases and J by 1 base, leaving 8 bases between them. CDR1 is LGHDT, CDR2 YNNKEL, per germline (reference sequence). DNA for the CDR3: TGTGCCAGCAGCCAAGATCTTTTGGGCACAGATACGCAGTATTTT. It encodes CASSQDLLGTDTQYF.

This clonotype was seen ten or more times. The chain has TRBV28 and TRBJ1-4; 8 bases line up with TRBD1. The CDR3 runs to 13 residues. Per germline, CDR1 MDHEN and CDR2 SYDVKM. V shed 2 bases, J shed 8 bases, and the junction held 1 base outside the gene matches. DNA for the CDR3: TGTGCCAGCAGTTTAGCAGGGGGCGAAAAACTGTTTTTT. This codes for CASSLAGGEKLFF. The entire variable domain, with the rest obtained from reference TRBV28 and TRBJ1-4, is as follows: DVKVTQSSRYLVKRTGEKVFLECVQDMDHENMFWYRQDPGLGLRLIYFSYDVKMKEKGDIPEGYSVSREKKERFSLILESASTNQTSMYLCASSLAGGEKLFFGSGTQLSVL.

This clonotype showed up many times. The chain couples TRBV12-5 to TRBJ2-1, with D unresolved. The CDR3 length is 18 residues. The germline gives CDR1 LGHNT, CDR2 FRNRAP. Between the trimmed V and J ends, which lost 2 bases and 0 bases, there was a span of 17 bases. CDR3 coding DNA: TGTGCTAGTGGTTTGTTTCTCGGCGGATTTAGCTCCTACAATGAGCAGTTCTTC. It specifies CASGLFLGGFSSYNEQFF.

The chain has TRBV5-6 and TRBJ1-2, with D unresolved. The germline V gene encodes CDR1 SGHDT and CDR2 YYEEEE. V was cut by 5 bases and J by 1 base, with 15 bases left in between. This CDR3 is built from 15 residues. CDR3 nucleotides: TGTGCCAGCAGATTTTGGTCGGGATTTAACTATGGCTACACCTTC. As protein: CASRFWSGFNYGYTF.

This clonotype was picked up many times. The chain recombines TRBV10-3 with TRBJ2-1; 11 nucleotides match TRBD2. The CDR3 runs 16 residues. Germline CDR1 and CDR2: ENHRY and SYGVKD. With 3 bases clipped from V and 9 bases from J, the junction kept 10 bases outside the gene matches. The CDR3 loop reads CAISDSVAGGQGEQFF. CDR3 in DNA: TGTGCCATCAGTGACTCGGTAGCGGGAGGGCAGGGTGAGCAGTTCTTC.

A few counts support this clonotype. CDR3 in amino acids: CASSFGRTNTIYGYTF. CDR3 sequence (DNA): TGTGCCAGCAGTTTTGGGAGGACAAACACAATCTATGGCTACACCTTC. V and J are TRBV27 and TRBJ1-2; TRBD1 is a possible D gene (5 bases). This CDR3 comprises 16 residues. Germline values: CDR1 MNHEY, CDR2 SMNVEV (reference sequence). V was shortened by 3 bases and J by 4 bases, with 18 bases between the two germline ends.

This clonotype has only a few counts. This chain uses TRBV19 with TRBJ1-2; D perhaps matches TRBD1 (5 bases). The germline V and J ends were trimmed by 9 bases and 0 bases, with 14 bases remaining between them. The germline V gene has CDR1 LNHDA and CDR2 SQIVND (reference sequence). The CDR3 consists of 14 residues. The CDR3 DNA is TGTGCCAGCTTGGGGCAGCCTTCTAACTATGGCTACACCTTC. Amino acid sequence: CASLGQPSNYGYTF.

The genes are TRBV18 and TRBJ2-2; D may correspond to TRBD1 or TRBD2 (6 bases each). Germline lookup yields CDR1 KGHSH and CDR2 LQKENI. CDR3 size: 15 residues. V dropped 4 bases and J dropped 7 bases, with 16 bases sitting between them. Written as DNA, the CDR3 is TGTGCCAGCTCACTCCGGAGGGGGTTCGACGGGGAGCTGTTTTTT. Translated, it gives CASSLRRGFDGELFF.

As to this clonotype: At one of its ends the junction is not consistent with the germline gene, which may arise from a read error. The V gene is TRBV12-3 or TRBV12-4, the J gene TRBJ1-3, with D possibly matching TRBD1 (5 bases). This CDR3 spans 14 amino acids. CDR3 region: CACSLYGHANTIYF. The CDR3 bases are TGTGCCTGCAGTTTATATGGACATGCAAACACCATATATTTT.

This clonotype was observed a handful of times. V and J are TRBV7-7 and TRBJ1-4; maybe TRBD1 (5 bases). There are 13 residues in the CDR3. Trimming shortened V by 5 bases and J by 5 bases, and 9 bases separated the two germline ends. From germline, CDR1 is SSHAT and CDR2 FNYEAQ (reference sequence). CDR3 region: CASSRDGNEKLFF. The CDR3 coding sequence is TGTGCCAGCAGCCGGGACGGGAATGAAAAACTGTTTTTT.

This clonotype was recorded many times. The chain has TRBV7-6 and TRBJ1-4, with 9 bases aligning to TRBD1. The junction had 8 bases not matched to a gene; V was cut back by 5 bases and J by 7 bases. The CDR3 is 15 residues long. Germline-derived CDR1 and CDR2 are SGHVS and FNYEAQ. The CDR3 here is CASSPGQGRVEKLFF. CDR3 nucleotide sequence: TGTGCCAGCAGCCCTGGACAGGGGCGGGTTGAAAAACTGTTTTTT.

This clonotype occurred a few times. CDR3 DNA: TGTGCCAGCAGCCCAGGGGGCGGGGGTGTGGAACAGTACTTC. Encoded protein: CASSPGGGGVEQYF. The rearrangement joins TRBV3-1 to TRBJ2-7; tentatively, D is TRBD1 (8 bases). V lost 4 bases, J lost 10 bases, and 20 bases lay in between. The CDR3 is made up of 14 amino acids. CDR1 LGHDT and CDR2 YNNKEL come from the germline V gene (reference sequence).

This clonotype was observed many times. V is TRBV28 and J is TRBJ2-4, with TRBD1 identical over 11 bases. With V trimmed by 6 bases and J by 9 bases, 10 bases remained unmatched. In germline, CDR1 is MDHEN, CDR2 SYDVKM. The CDR3 length is 15 residues. This CDR3 is CASRLRGQGVGIQYF. In nucleotides, the CDR3 is TGTGCCAGCAGATTACGGGGACAGGGGGTAGGCATTCAGTACTTC.

This chain links TRBV12-3 or TRBV12-4 with TRBJ2-1; no firm D call. V gave up 10 bases and J gave up 6 bases, with 16 bases separating them. The CDR3 contains 13 residues. The CDR3 spells CATILTTSNEQFF. In nucleotides, the CDR3 is TGTGCCACCATCCTGACAACCTCCAATGAGCAGTTCTTC.

This clonotype was found many times. J is TRBJ2-1 and V is TRBV5-1; D is uncertain. Germline V gene sequence: CDR1 SGHRS, CDR2 YFSETQ. The CDR3 has 15 residues. V dropped 2 bases and J dropped 0 bases, with 9 bases sitting between them. CDR3 region: CASSLRRSSYNEQFF. The CDR3 nucleotides read TGCGCCAGCAGCTTAAGACGGAGCTCCTACAATGAGCAGTTCTTC.

This clonotype was counted at least ten times. This chain links TRBV4-2 with TRBJ1-1; tentative D call: TRBD1 (6 bases). The CDR3 runs to 14 residues. CDR1 and CDR2 (germline): LGHNA, YNFKEQ. The V end lost 4 bases, the J end lost 1 base, and 10 bases lay between the germline ends. In DNA form, the CDR3 reads TGTGCCAGCAGCCCGGGACATAGGAACACTGAAGCTTTCTTT. Protein: CASSPGHRNTEAFF.

This clonotype appeared many times. The chain uses TRBV20-1 and TRBJ2-1; 9 bases map to TRBD2. CDR3 length: 15 residues. CDR1 and CDR2 (germline): DFQATT, SNEGSKA (reference sequence). Trimming took 2 bases from V and 2 from J; bases not matched to a gene: 4. CDR3 sequence reads: CSARSRGRAYNEQFF. CDR3 sequence (DNA): TGCAGTGCTAGATCACGCGGGAGGGCCTACAATGAGCAGTTCTTC.

The sample holds a few counts of this clonotype. V gene TRBV29-1 combines with J gene TRBJ2-5; 7 bases line up with TRBD1. The CDR3 spans 13 residues. CDR1 is SQVTM, CDR2 ANQGSEA, per germline. The CDR3 coding sequence is TGCAGTGGTAGGACAGGTCGCACAGAGACCCAGTACTTC. Amino acids: CSGRTGRTETQYF.

This clonotype was observed at least ten times. V and J are TRBV7-2 and TRBJ1-2; 12 bases map to TRBD1. In germline, CDR1 is SGHTA, CDR2 FQGNSA. This CDR3 has 14 amino acids. Losses at the gene ends were 5 bases for V and 8 bases for J; bases not matched to a gene: 6. This CDR3 is CASSRGQGARGYTF. CDR3 bases: TGTGCCAGCAGCCGGGGACAGGGGGCGCGGGGCTACACCTTC.

V and J are TRBV6-5 and TRBJ2-1; TRBD2 aligns across 11 bases. Per the germline V gene, CDR1 is MNHEY and CDR2 is SVGAGI. The CDR3 is made up of 19 amino acids. V lost 2 bases and J lost 5; bases outside the gene matches: 14. The CDR3 coding sequence is TGTGCCAGCAGTTACACCACCCCTACGACTAGCGGGGTCGACAATGAGCAGTTCTTC. Protein product: CASSYTTPTTSGVDNEQFF.

This chain links TRBV4-2 with TRBJ1-5; a possible D gene is TRBD1 (5 bases). V dropped 6 bases and J dropped 0 bases, with 9 bases sitting between them. The CDR3 totals 14 residues. CDR1 is LGHNA and CDR2 is YNFKEQ in the germline V gene. The CDR3 coding sequence is TGTGCCAGCAGTCCTGACAGTAGCAATCAGCCCCAGCATTTT. Its translation: CASSPDSSNQPQHF.

For the CDR3, the DNA is TGTGCCACCAATGCAGGGGGACTAACGGGGGCAGATACGCAGTATTTT. Translated: CATNAGGLTGADTQYF. This sequence joins TRBV10-3 and TRBJ2-3; D tentatively fits TRBD1 or TRBD2 (7 bases each). Looked up from germline, CDR1 is ENHRY and CDR2 is SYGVKD. The CDR3 contains 16 residues. Trimming shortened V by 10 bases and J by 4 bases, and 24 bases separated the two germline ends.

To note about this clonotype: One end of the junction varies from germline; a read error may be responsible. The CDR3 spells CASSSTGKRHF. The CDR3 nucleotides read TGTGCCAGCAGTTCCACAGGAAAACGGCACTTC. The chain couples TRBV6-1 to TRBJ2-5; a possible D gene is TRBD1 (5 bases). CDR3 length: 11 residues. The germline V gene has CDR1 MNHNS and CDR2 SASEGT.

This clonotype was found a few times. The J gene is TRBJ2-1, the V gene TRBV14, with no clear D. Germline V gene data show CDR1 as SGHDN and CDR2 as FVKESK. Trimming shortened V by 0 bases and J by 8 bases, and 11 bases separated the two germline ends. The CDR3 spans 14 residues. The CDR3: CASSQEASPHEQFF. CDR3 sequence (DNA): TGTGCCAGCAGCCAAGAAGCTTCCCCCCATGAGCAGTTCTTC. Supplemented by reference TRBV14 and TRBJ2-1, the full variable domain reads EAGVTQFPSHSVIEKGQTVTLRCDPISGHDNLYWYRRVMGKEIKFLLHFVKESKQDESGMPNNRFLAERTGGTYSTLKVQPAELEDSGVYFCASSQEASPHEQFFGPGTRLTVL.

This clonotype was counted between two and nine times. CDR3 in DNA: TGTGCCAGCACCTCACTGGTTGCAACTAATGAAAAACTGTTTTTT. This codes for CASTSLVATNEKLFF. The chain combines TRBV28 with TRBJ1-4; D gene uncertain. Trimming removed 7 bases at V and 0 bases at J, with 12 bases between. The germline V gene has CDR1 MDHEN and CDR2 SYDVKM. The CDR3 length is 15 residues.

V and J are TRBV28 and TRBJ1-3, with D uncertain. The germline CDR1 and CDR2 sequences are MDHEN and SYDVKM. The V end was cut by 6 bases, the J end by 0 bases, with 6 bases between. This CDR3 is 13 amino acids long. The CDR3 coding sequence is TGTGCCAGCAGCCCAGGCTCTGGAAACACCATATATTTT. Translating it yields CASSPGSGNTIYF.

In this sample, this clonotype turned up many times. This chain links TRBV11-2 with TRBJ2-1; D not certain. V lost 3 bases to trimming and J lost 6 bases, with 3 bases between them. This CDR3 is 11 amino acids long. CDR1 SGHAT and CDR2 FQNNGV come from the germline V gene. The CDR3 DNA sequence: TGTGCCAGCAGCTTGATCAATGAGCAGTTCTTC. Its protein is CASSLINEQFF.

Ten or more counts support this clonotype. The chain uses TRBV12-5 and TRBJ1-6, with 10 bases aligning to TRBD1. The trim removed 4 bases at V and 10 bases at J, leaving 7 bases unmatched. The germline CDR1 and CDR2 sequences are LGHNT and FRNRAP. There are 15 residues in the CDR3. The CDR3 DNA follows: TGTGCTAGTGGTTACTCCGGGACAGGGGCCTCACCCCTCCACTTT. As protein: CASGYSGTGASPLHF.

This clonotype has ten or more counts. The chain links TRBV2 to TRBJ2-3; tentatively, D is TRBD2 (6 bases). The V and J ends lost 3 bases and 5 bases respectively, with 12 bases between them. The CDR3 contains 14 residues. Germline V lookup: CDR1 SNHLY, CDR2 FYNNEI. The CDR3 DNA sequence: TGTGCCAGCAGTGATGGCGGAGCGGGAGATACGCAGTATTTT. Translation: CASSDGGAGDTQYF. The variable domain in full, completed from reference TRBV2 and TRBJ2-3, reads EPEVTQTPSHQVTQMGQEVILRCVPISNHLYFYWYRQILGQKVEFLVSFYNNEISEKSEIFDDQFSVERPDGSNFTLKIRSTKLEDSAMYFCASSDGGAGDTQYFGPGTRLTVL.